This T cell receptor beta chain was sequenced in a study of regulatory T cells in long-lasting Graves disease. About this clonotype: As yet, its antigen is unknown.

After removal of 7 bases from V and 2 bases from J, the junction contained 5 bases not matched to a gene. There are 13 residues in the CDR3. The germline V gene has CDR1 SQVTM and CDR2 ANQGSEA. Study findings and constraints: Peripheral blood was the sole material, not thyroid tissue.

Indicated time point: persistent/refractory GD, antithyroid drugs over 5 years with positive TRAb. RNA isolated from PBMCs was used to make the TCR library. Blood from the periphery, approximately 10 milliliters in all, was drawn into EDTA tubes. CDR3-region Arm-PCR and iRepertoire HTBI primers produced the TCR beta libraries. TCRdb passed the multiplex PCR reads through MiXCR, listing each CDR3 protein once. The table lists 400,000 to 600,000 distinct CDR3 sequences, around a fifth of them singletons. The TCR was taken from a female donor with Graves disease. The chain carries TRBV29-1 and TRBJ1-1, with 9 bases lining up with TRBD1. The sequences come from peripheral blood mononuclear cells (PBMCs), collected when the disease was refractory, from a patient treated with antithyroid drugs. The CDR3 region has the DNA TGCAGCGGTAACAGGGGGCCAAACACTGAAGCTTTCTTT. Translation gives CSGNRGPNTEAFF. Combining the CDR3 with reference TRBV29-1 and TRBJ1-1 gives the whole variable domain SAVISQKPSRDICQRGTSLTIQCQVDSQVTMMFWYRQQPGQSLTLIATANQGSEATYESGFVIDKFPISRPNLTFSTLTVSNMSPEDSSIYLCSGNRGPNTEAFFGQGTRLTVV.